This T cell receptor beta chain derives from a study of cytomegalovirus exposure and HLA in healthy donors (TCRdb year 2017). Background for the entire study: An earlier analysis of roughly 570 of the donors reported 276 Gb of sequence data and about 120 million unique TCR beta sequences obtained from some 170 million T cells. Approximately 310 gigabases of sequencing data and 91 million or so unique TCR sequences made up an early release that covered several hundred HLA-typed donors. The genetic ancestry cluster associated with self-reported Caucasian donors included 80% to 90% of the roughly 400 genotyped donors. The study aimed to test whether cataloging public T cell receptors could reveal signatures of past pathogen exposure. The study profiled the T cell repertoires of 500 to 800 subjects by immunosequencing and related them to cytomegalovirus serostatus. A separate validation cohort of some 130 different subjects was used in addition to the 666-subject first cohort. High-throughput TCR immunosequencing, statistical association of individual TCRs with disease status, and machine learning were combined to predict cytomegalovirus infection status. To study patterns of TCR occurrence, a later analysis re-analyzed previously published TCR beta repertoires from 500 to 850 donors and added high-resolution HLA genotyping. Rather than drawing on any new phenotypic data, the later analysis identified candidate immune exposures from TCR beta sequences and the way those sequences occurred across donors. An earlier analysis of several hundred of the donors used high-throughput TCR beta sequencing to judge whether each TCR beta V gene segment behaved as functional or pseudogenic. Alongside the repertoire data, information on donor age, sex, ethnicity and CMV serostatus was compiled. Genome-wide SNP genotypes for about 65% of the 666 donors were used in a later genetic analysis, which treated that subset as a discovery cohort. All discovery cohort repertoires had been generated on a single sequencing platform. HLA typing covered class I and class II loci at four-digit resolution. The number of donors typed differed by locus, with roughly 629-640 for A, B, C, DRB1 and DQB1, 522 for DQA1, about 610 for DPA1, and around 430 for DPB1. Roughly 5 DR-DQ haplotypes were handled as single units for association and clustering because linkage in the cohort was strong. Across about 370 genotyped donors of the cohort, an average of approximately 200,000 unique TCR beta nucleotide sequences per donor were sequenced, and about a sixth of those sequences were non-productive. Overall results and qualifications from the work: When HLA alleles, especially DR and DQ, strongly co-occurred, TCR associations were difficult to assign to individual alleles. According to a later analysis, TCR association rates differed among HLA loci, with DRB1 alleles showing the most associated TCRs and HLA-C alleles showing the fewest. A few of the identified cytomegalovirus-associated TCR beta chains were confirmed in vitro to be specific for cytomegalovirus antigens. The presence/absence analyses assumed that sequencing depth was roughly uniform across donors, and that assumption may not be true. Most TCR sequences were seen in very few donors, while some public TCRs were found in many individuals. Some IMGT-functional V segments, including TRBV6-2 and TRBV6-3, could not be distinguished by the 87-base-pair reads and were therefore excluded. Cytomegalovirus status was reported to be diagnosed by the classifier with high specificity and sensitivity in both the original and validation cohorts. The authors suggested that the approach could potentially be generalized to other disease states and immunological phenotypes. Immune exposure information for the cohort was limited to CMV serostatus. In this cohort, only TCR beta chains were sequenced, and detectable features were limited by the absence of alpha or paired-chain data. In the study, approximately 150 TCR beta chains were listed as associated with cytomegalovirus. Fewer than 20 rarely observed V segments, including chromosome 9 orphons, were excluded from the earlier analysis of about 500 of the donors because counts were too low. A further reported finding was that TCR beta sequences accurately predicted the HLA-A and HLA-B alleles for most subjects in the first cohort. Compared with the roughly 600-donor mean, donors in an Asian-associated ancestry cluster had fewer N-insertions in productive TCRs, according to a later genetic analysis. The sequencing pipeline was judged likely to have produced a cluster of highly shared sequence variants as a technical artifact. V-gene and J-gene trimming of TCR beta chains was associated with a missense DCLRE1C variant in a later genetic analysis, and the association was replicated in an independent cohort. Correlated functional status among segregating V segments might reflect linkage disequilibrium, but an unknown experimental factor could not be ruled out. Because HLA typing was unavailable for some donors at each locus, only the typed subset was used in association tests. An earlier analysis of approximately 540 of the donors showed that most TCR beta V segments appeared in productive rearrangements either about 87% or about 30% of the time, which broadly matched IMGT annotations. Specific HLA alleles were associated with 15,000 to 20,000 TCR beta sequences at a false discovery rate of 0.05 in a later analysis. A later analysis found that most CMV-associated TCR beta chains appeared HLA-restricted, with HLA associations seemingly driven largely by CMV exposure. In a later analysis, several top co-occurrence clusters were reported to appear linked to parvovirus B19, influenza, CMV and Epstein-Barr virus. In a later analysis, HLA-associated TCR beta chains were found to be more clonally expanded and to have lower generation probabilities than equally common non-associated chains.

The cohort was made up of about 670 healthy bone marrow donors. At the time of sampling, all cohort members were nominally healthy, though unrecorded immune exposures were likely present. The donor was CMV seropositive and was included in the group of 250 to 350 seropositive cohort members. Each donor provided a peripheral blood sample, and peripheral blood mononuclear cells were used for TCR beta sequencing. Genomic DNA was extracted from the blood cell samples with the Qiagen DNeasy Blood Extraction Kit. Library construction relied on the immunoSEQ multiplex PCR assay. A mixture of 60 forward primers for TCR Vbeta segments and 13 reverse primers for TCR Jbeta segments was used in the multiplex PCR. A multiplex PCR assay on genomic DNA amplified the CDR3 region of rearranged TCR beta genes. On the Illumina HiSeq System, the amplified TCR beta libraries were sequenced as 87-base-pair reads. The source study handled its data this way. Across the 666 repertoires, a later analysis counted some 81 million unique TCR beta chains, some 11 million of which were shared by at least two donors. Raw reads were error-corrected and collapsed into unique sequences with a nearest-neighbor algorithm that merged closely related sequences to remove PCR and sequencing errors. CDR3 sequences were aligned to IMGT reference sequences to assign V, D and J gene segments. For a sequence to be retained, a match of at least six nucleotides was required to both a V gene segment and a J gene segment. A rearrangement counted as productive if the CDR3 had no stop codons and remained in frame with V and J, and every other rearrangement counted as non-productive. CDR3 was defined by IMGT convention, running from the second conserved V-encoded cysteine to the conserved J-encoded phenylalanine. The earlier analysis of some 600 of the donors excluded sequences that lacked an unambiguous match to a single V gene segment. An earlier analysis of about 600 of the donors called V segments functional above 56.7% productive rearrangements and segregating when the between-donor standard deviation exceeded 5%. A statistical classification framework was built to diagnose cytomegalovirus status from the catalog of TCR beta chain sequences. In a later analysis, TCR nucleotide sequences were compared against IMGT/GENE-DB human TR gene sequences so that V and J genes could be assigned. In a later analysis, CDR3 sequences and most-parsimonious VDJ recombination scenarios were assigned using the TCRdist pipeline. In a later analysis, each TCR beta chain was defined by its CDR3 amino acid sequence together with its V-gene family, and reads without a unique V-gene family were excluded. A later analysis removed roughly 590 highly shared, low-generation-probability nucleotide sequences to deal with suspected cross-contamination and a sequencing artifact. A later analysis calculated a clonal expansion index for each public chain from normalized within-repertoire ranks of inferred template counts. Generation probabilities in a later analysis came from a VDJ recombination model fitted to out-of-frame rearrangements, and those results were checked against IGoR. A later analysis scored TCR-TCR, TCR-HLA and TCR-CMV co-occurrence with hypergeometric tests, applying a repertoire-size bias correction to TCR pairs. To estimate false discovery rates, a later analysis permuted the HLA or CMV assignments 20 times. In a later analysis, co-occurring TCRs were grouped using DBSCAN, with TCRdist sequence similarity added in when clustering inside HLA-allele-positive subsets. For co-occurrence clustering, repertoires with fewer than 30,000 or more than 120,000 public chains were excluded, along with four or five repertoires with anomalous nucleotide sharing. TCRdb obtained this table from immuneACCESS and retained in-frame rearrangements with V and J assigned. These tables miss some clones; where compared with another copy, unresolved V genes account for less than half of the shortfall, and the remainder is unexplained. The D gene and trimming were derived from the DNA, and the V and J assignments and clone size from that table. The sample data list some 210,000 clones, and 77% of these were observed just once. In total, the top ten clones hold 2.1% of the sample.

CDR1 and CDR2, per the germline V gene (reference sequence), are SGHKS and YYEKEE. The CDR3 covers 14 residues, taking in both the cysteine and the phenylalanine. Only the CDR3 part of the read is kept: 42 bases, read in frame from the first base. Ends trimmed: V by 3 bases, J by 3 bases; bases unmatched to a gene: 6. On this clone: Its antigen is still unknown. Within one base of it there is no much larger clone, and no base qualities were kept.

What was sequenced was PBMCs. The chain is assembled from TRBV5-5 and TRBJ2-7; 7 central nucleotides agree with TRBD2. The clonotype originates from a woman aged 30 to 39 in good health and CMV-seropositive. Read as DNA, the sequence is TGTGCCAGCAGCTCTCGACTAGCCGTCTACGAGCAGTACTTC. Translated, this is CASSSRLAVYEQYF.